What follows are 28 T cell receptor beta chains derived from one specimen sequenced in a study of radiation and T cells in renal cell carcinoma. Specified time point: blood 4 weeks post-SBRT, at nephrectomy. Noted treatment: 15 Gy SBRT to primary tumor, nephrectomy 4 weeks later. The repertoire was sequenced with immunoSEQ multiplex PCR; TCRdb's copy has only in-frame clones and lacks some. The table shows about 150,000 clones, with 75% to 90% occurring only once. The sample consisted of blood, taken from a patient whose treatment included radiotherapy and nephrectomy. These receptors all come from a woman in her 50s with renal cell carcinoma.

This clone was observed a single time. The chain joins TRBV7-2 to TRBJ1-1; a possible D gene is TRBD1 (5 bases). Trimming left V 4 bases short and J 0 bases short, with 12 bases between. The V gene's germline CDR1 is SGHTA and CDR2 FQGNSA. The CDR3 has 15 residues. The CDR3 loop is CASSSGLLMNTEAFF. In nucleotides, the CDR3 is TGTGCCAGCAGCTCGGGACTATTAATGAACACTGAAGCTTTCTTT.

The chain links TRBV18 to TRBJ2-3, with D uncertain. This CDR3 spans 14 amino acids. V shed 4 bases and J shed 4 bases, with 12 bases lying between them. Germline V gene data show CDR1 as KGHSH and CDR2 as LQKENI. The CDR3 loop is CASSRPLVPDTQYF. CDR3 nucleotide sequence: TGTGCCAGCTCACGCCCCCTAGTTCCAGATACGCAGTATTTT.

This clone was picked up one time. This chain uses TRBV9 with TRBJ1-4; D is uncertain. Germline-derived CDR1 and CDR2 are SGDLS and YYNGEE. V dropped 2 bases and J dropped 2 bases, with 19 bases sitting between them. CDR3 length: 18 residues. The chain's CDR3 is CASSVGSAGRSTNEKLFF. The CDR3 DNA reads as TGTGCCAGCAGCGTCGGGTCGGCGGGGAGGTCGACTAATGAAAAACTGTTTTTT.

The chain links TRBV4-1 to TRBJ2-5, with D unclear. Looked up from germline, CDR1 is MGHRA and CDR2 is YSYEKL. There are 13 residues in the CDR3. Trimming pared 1 base from V and 5 bases from J, leaving 8 bases between. In DNA form, the CDR3 reads TGCGCCAGCAGCCAAGGAGTGCGGGAGACCCAGTACTTC. As protein: CASSQGVRETQYF.

The V and J genes are TRBV7-8 and TRBJ1-4; D perhaps matches TRBD1 (5 bases). In germline, CDR1 is SGHVS, CDR2 FQNEAQ. V was trimmed by 3 bases and J by 7 bases, leaving 15 bases between them. The CDR3 loop spans 15 amino acids. CDR3 DNA: TGTGCCAGCAGCTTTGCGAGGGGTGGAGGTGAAAAACTGTTTTTT. This sequence encodes CASSFARGGGEKLFF.

The rearrangement uses TRBV9 and TRBJ2-7, with D possibly matching TRBD2 (6 bases). This CDR3 has 15 residues. V was cut by 0 bases and J by 3 bases, with 13 bases left in between. Per the germline V gene, CDR1 is SGDLS and CDR2 is YYNGEE. CDR3 protein: CASSVGPRGGYEQYF. As DNA, the CDR3 is TGTGCCAGCAGCGTAGGGCCGAGGGGAGGCTACGAGCAGTACTTC.

Details on this clone: Other nucleotide sequences in the sample specify the same CDR3. This chain joins TRBV4-3 and TRBJ1-4; a weak D match, TRBD1 (5 bases). V was clipped by 0 bases and J by 7 bases, with 6 bases between them. The germline gives CDR1 LGHNA, CDR2 YSLEER. The CDR3 is 13 residues long. For the CDR3, the DNA is TGCGCCAGCAGCCAAGAGGGGGGTGAAAAACTGTTTTTT. Amino acid sequence: CASSQEGGEKLFF.

This clone was seen only a few times. This chain connects TRBV2 to TRBJ1-4; 10 nucleotides line up with TRBD1. J was trimmed by 8 bases and V by 6 bases; bases with no gene match: 3. This CDR3 has 13 amino acids. The germline CDR1 and CDR2 sequences are SNHLY and FYNNEI. CDR3 sequence: CASRTGGEEKLFF. In nucleotides, the CDR3 is TGTGCCAGCAGGACAGGGGGCGAGGAAAAACTGTTTTTT.

V gene TRBV19 combines with J gene TRBJ1-5; D gene uncertain. The V end lost 0 bases, the J end lost 6 bases, and 6 bases lay between the germline ends. The CDR3 sequence is 13 residues long. The V gene's germline CDR1 is LNHDA and CDR2 SQIVND (reference sequence). The CDR3 sequence is CASSIERFQPQHF. In DNA form, the CDR3 reads TGTGCCAGTAGTATAGAACGGTTTCAGCCCCAGCATTTT.

The sample holds a few counts of this clone. The sample has other DNA sequences that encode this CDR3 too. The chain combines TRBV28 with TRBJ1-5, with D hard to call. The CDR3 covers 12 residues. Germline CDR1 and CDR2: MDHEN and SYDVKM. The V and J ends lost 3 bases and 2 bases respectively, with 2 bases between them. CDR3 loop: CASSFGNQPQHF. The CDR3 nucleotides are TGTGCCAGCAGTTTTGGCAATCAGCCCCAGCATTTT.

The chain couples TRBV6-1 to TRBJ2-7; D unclear. CDR1 and CDR2 (germline): MNHNS, SASEGT. Trimming removed 4 bases at V and 3 bases at J, with 22 bases between. The CDR3 sequence is 17 residues long. The CDR3, as DNA: TGTGCCAGCAGTGCCGGGTCCGAAACCGCTAGTGTCTACGAGCAGTACTTC. Amino acid sequence: CASSAGSETASVYEQYF.

The chain recombines TRBV7-6 with TRBJ2-7, with a tentative D call TRBD1 (7 bases). The CDR3 extends over 13 amino acids. CDR1 is SGHVS and CDR2 is FNYEAQ in the germline V gene. V dropped 1 base and J dropped 6 bases, with 10 bases sitting between them. This chain's CDR3 is CASSLDQGGEQYF. CDR3 DNA sequence: TGTGCCAGCAGCTTAGATCAGGGGGGCGAGCAGTACTTC.

V usage is TRBV12-5 and J usage is TRBJ2-2, with D maybe TRBD1 (7 bases). The CDR3 runs to 15 residues. CDR1 LGHNT and CDR2 FRNRAP come from the germline V gene. Deletions cut 1 base from V and 7 bases from J, with 13 bases between. In nucleotides, the CDR3 is TGTGCTAGTGGTTTGGCCGCAGGGGGGATCGGGGAGCTGTTTTTT. It codes for CASGLAAGGIGELFF.

This chain joins TRBV5-6 and TRBJ1-1; no definite D call. The CDR3 runs to 15 residues. CDR1 and CDR2 from the germline V gene are SGHDT and YYEEEE. The V end was cut by 0 bases, the J end by 0 bases, with 9 bases between. The DNA for the CDR3 is TGTGCCAGCAGCTTGGAAAAGCTGATGAACACTGAAGCTTTCTTT. Its protein is CASSLEKLMNTEAFF.

The gene calls are TRBV6-5 and TRBJ1-1, with TRBD1 matching over 7 bases. V gave up 2 bases and J gave up 1 base; unmatched junction bases: 1. Germline assignment: CDR1 MNHEY and CDR2 SVGAGI. CDR3 length: 14 amino acids. CDR3 amino acids: CASSYDRENTEAFF. In DNA form, the CDR3 reads TGTGCCAGCAGTTACGACAGGGAGAACACTGAAGCTTTCTTT.

This chain joins TRBV6-5 and TRBJ2-5, with 7 nucleotides matching TRBD1. The J call may be incorrect, as the DNA end agrees better with TRBJ2-7. The CDR3 runs to 14 residues. Germline values: CDR1 MNHEY, CDR2 SVGAGI. The CDR3 coding sequence is TGTGCCAGCAGTCGGGCACGGGACAGCTACGAGCAGTACTTC. It yields the protein CASSRARDSYEQYF.

V is TRBV19 and J is TRBJ1-1; a weak D match, TRBD1 (5 bases). The V gene lost 7 bases and the J gene lost 1 base, with 13 bases spanning the gap. There are 14 residues in the CDR3. Germline V gives CDR1 LNHDA, CDR2 SQIVND (reference sequence). The CDR3 nucleotides are TGTGCCAGTAAAATCCGTGGGGCGAACACTGAAGCTTTCTTT. It codes for CASKIRGANTEAFF.

The chain is built from TRBV7-9 and TRBJ1-4; the D is unclear. CDR1 SEHNR and CDR2 FQNEAQ come from the germline V gene (reference sequence). The V end lost 4 bases, the J end lost 3 bases, and 18 bases lay between the germline ends. This CDR3 has 17 residues. The CDR3 here is CASSWPRGTAANEKLFF. The CDR3 DNA is TGTGCCAGCAGCTGGCCCCGGGGTACAGCGGCTAATGAAAAACTGTTTTTT.

The chain joins TRBV7-2 to TRBJ2-7; TRBD2 matches at 8 bases. The CDR3 has 17 amino acids. Germline CDR1 is SGHTA and CDR2 is FQGNSA. Germline trimming cut 6 bases from V and 6 bases from J; bases unmatched to any gene: 19. The CDR3 region is CASRPHGILAGPGEQYF. In DNA form, the CDR3 reads TGTGCCAGCAGGCCTCACGGGATCTTAGCGGGGCCTGGCGAGCAGTACTTC.

CDR3 DNA: TGTGCCATCAGTGACTACCGGACAGGGGGCGAGACCCAGTACTTC. Translating gives CAISDYRTGGETQYF. This rearrangement joins TRBV10-3 to TRBJ2-5; 11 positions match TRBD1. V lost 3 bases to trimming and J lost 5 bases; unmatched junction nucleotides: 5. The CDR3 contains 15 residues. Looked up from germline, CDR1 is ENHRY and CDR2 is SYGVKD.

This rearrangement joins TRBV15 to TRBJ2-5, with TRBD2 matching over 8 bases. The germline V gene has CDR1 LNHNV and CDR2 YYDKDF (reference sequence). V lost 5 bases to trimming and J lost 0 bases; unmatched junction nucleotides: 11. This CDR3 spans 17 amino acids. The CDR3 DNA sequence: TGTGCCACCAGCCCCCAAATGCTCGGGGGGGACCAAGAGACCCAGTACTTC. Protein sequence: CATSPQMLGGDQETQYF. Variable domain in full (rest from reference TRBV15 and TRBJ2-5): DAMVIQNPRYQVTQFGKPVTLSCSQTLNHNVMYWYQQKSSQAPKLLFHYYDKDFNNEADTPDNFQSRRPNTSFCFLDIRSPGLGDTAMYLCATSPQMLGGDQETQYFGPGTRLLVL.

The chain combines TRBV29-1 with TRBJ2-1; D gene uncertain. Between the trimmed V and J ends, which lost 4 bases and 9 bases, there was a span of 10 bases. In germline, CDR1 is SQVTM, CDR2 ANQGSEA. The CDR3 has 11 residues. CDR3 amino acids: CSVGAESEQFF. In DNA, the CDR3 is TGCAGCGTTGGGGCCGAGAGTGAGCAGTTCTTC.

The V call is TRBV7-2, the J call TRBJ2-3, with 15 nucleotides matching TRBD2. The CDR3 runs 17 residues. The trim removed 3 bases at V and 2 bases at J, leaving 3 bases unmatched. CDR1 and CDR2 (germline): SGHTA, FQGNSA. The CDR3, as DNA: TGTGCCAGCAGCTTGGGACTAGCGGGAGGACCCACAGATACGCAGTATTTT. Translated: CASSLGLAGGPTDTQYF.

In DNA form, the CDR3 reads TGCAGCGTTGTTGAGGGCTTAGGCATTCAGTACTTC. It is translated as CSVVEGLGIQYF. The V call is TRBV29-1, the J call TRBJ2-4, with D maybe TRBD2 (5 bases). CDR1 is SQVTM, CDR2 ANQGSEA, per germline. Trimming left V 4 bases short and J 9 bases short, with 13 bases between. CDR3 length: 12 residues.

The chain carries TRBV7-9 and TRBJ2-7; D ambiguous. The germline V gene has CDR1 SEHNR and CDR2 FQNEAQ (reference sequence). V was cut by 1 base and J by 4 bases, with 8 bases left in between. The length of the CDR3 is 13 residues. This CDR3 is CASSLESGYEQYF. The CDR3 DNA sequence: TGTGCCAGCAGCTTAGAGTCAGGATACGAGCAGTACTTC.

The genes are TRBV5-1 and TRBJ2-3; D is unresolved. Looked up from germline, CDR1 is SGHRS and CDR2 is YFSETQ. This CDR3 region has 16 residues. Trimming cost V 4 bases and J 4 bases, with 19 bases left between them. CDR3: CASSLLTRKSSDTQYF. In nucleotides, the CDR3 is TGCGCCAGCAGCCTACTGACACGAAAGAGTTCAGATACGCAGTATTTT.

The V gene is TRBV30, the J gene TRBJ2-5, with D uncertain. Gene TRBJ2-7 matches the end of the DNA better, so the J call may be wrong. Germline CDR1 GTSNPN, CDR2 SVGIG (reference sequence). There are 13 residues in the CDR3. The CDR3 reads CAWKRDTFYEQYF. Here the CDR3 DNA reads TGTGCCTGGAAGCGCGACACCTTCTACGAGCAGTACTTC.

The chain has TRBV5-1 and TRBJ1-1; weak D call: TRBD1 (6 bases). This CDR3 contains 17 residues. Between the trimmed V and J ends, which lost 1 base and 1 base, there was a span of 17 bases. Germline CDR1 is SGHRS and CDR2 is YFSETQ. The CDR3 region has the DNA TGCGCCAGCAGCTTGCGACCACAGGGATCAGGGAACACTGAAGCTTTCTTT. Protein: CASSLRPQGSGNTEAFF.